This is a list of T cell receptor beta chains from one sample in a study of T cells in Graves' hyperthyroidism and ophthalmopathy. MiXCR, run by TCRdb on the multiplex PCR reads, gives a single entry per CDR3 protein. The sample lists hundreds of thousands of distinct CDR3 sequences, over 11% occurring once. Sequenced input: blood. The receptors shown here come from a woman aged 25 to 39 with Graves' hyperthyroidism that later progressed to Graves' ophthalmopathy. Each CDR3 is given with its conserved first and last residue. Fields, in order: V gene, D gene, J gene, clone size, CDR3 protein, CDR3 DNA. The D gene is left open where the match is weak. Size is omitted from some rows. Given values are once, few, many or a class for expanded clones.

V: TRBV4-2; D: NA; J: TRBJ2-5; size: few; CDR3: CASSQGGLALKTQYF; DNA: TGTGCCAGCAGCCAAGGGGGACTGGCTTTGAAGACCCAGTACTTC
V: TRBV19; D: NA; J: TRBJ2-2; size: few; CDR3: CASSISRGGELFF; DNA: TGTGCCAGTAGTATATCCAGGGGAGGGGAGCTGTTTTTT
V: TRBV18; D: NA; J: TRBJ2-7; size: many; CDR3: CASSPGADYEQYF; DNA: TGTGCCAGCTCACCAGGGGCAGACTACGAGCAGTACTTC
V: TRBV3-1; D: NA; J: TRBJ2-1; size: many; CDR3: CASSQGLVLVEQFF; DNA: TGTGCCAGCAGCCAAGGACTAGTATTGGTTGAGCAGTTCTTC
V: TRBV6-6; D: TRBD1; J: TRBJ1-4; size: few; CDR3: CASSYSGTGFIGGEKLFF; DNA: TGTGCCAGCAGTTACTCTGGGACAGGGTTTATCGGTGGAGAAAAACTGTTTTTT
V: TRBV27; D: TRBD1; J: TRBJ1-2; size: many; CDR3: CASSLSGQSSYGYTF; DNA: TGTGCCAGCAGTTTATCGGGACAGAGCAGCTATGGCTACACCTTC
V: TRBV20-1; D: NA; J: TRBJ2-7; size: many; CDR3: CSAYRHQDSFYEQYF; DNA: TGCAGTGCTTATCGCCACCAGGACAGTTTCTACGAGCAGTACTTC
V: TRBV7-9; D: TRBD1; J: TRBJ1-3; size: NA; CDR3: CASSSRGQGNTIYF; DNA: TGTGCCAGCAGCTCAAGGGGGCAAGGAAACACCATATATTTT
V: TRBV9; D: NA; J: TRBJ1-1; size: many; CDR3: CASSVGGDTEAFF; DNA: TGTGCCAGCAGCGTAGGAGGGGACACTGAAGCTTTCTTT
V: TRBV18; D: TRBD1; J: TRBJ1-2; size: few; CDR3: CASSLSGQGANYGYTF; DNA: TGTGCCAGCTCTCTCTCCGGACAGGGCGCTAACTATGGCTACACCTTC
V: TRBV14; D: NA; J: TRBJ2-3; size: NA; CDR3: CASSQVTDTDTQYF; DNA: TGTGCCAGCAGCCAAGTTACGGACACAGATACGCAGTATTTT
V: TRBV27; D: NA; J: TRBJ1-4; size: few; CDR3: CASSLGSAPEKLFF; DNA: TGTGCCAGCAGTTTGGGCAGCGCCCCGGAAAAACTGTTTTTT